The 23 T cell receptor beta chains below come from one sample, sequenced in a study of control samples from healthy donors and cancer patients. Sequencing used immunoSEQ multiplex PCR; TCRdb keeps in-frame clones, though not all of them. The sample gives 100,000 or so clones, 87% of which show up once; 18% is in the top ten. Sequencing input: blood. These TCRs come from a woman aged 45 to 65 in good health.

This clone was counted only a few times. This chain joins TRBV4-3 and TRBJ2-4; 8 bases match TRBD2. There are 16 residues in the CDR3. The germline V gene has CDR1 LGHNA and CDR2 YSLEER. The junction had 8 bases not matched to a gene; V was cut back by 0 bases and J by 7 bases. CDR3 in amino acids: CASSQDSGLAYNIQYF. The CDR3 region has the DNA TGCGCCAGCAGCCAAGATTCCGGACTAGCATACAACATTCAGTACTTC.

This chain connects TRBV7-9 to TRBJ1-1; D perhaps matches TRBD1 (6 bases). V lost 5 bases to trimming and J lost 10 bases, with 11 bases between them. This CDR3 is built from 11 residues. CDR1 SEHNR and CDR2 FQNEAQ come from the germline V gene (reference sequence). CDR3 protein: CASSITRGAFF. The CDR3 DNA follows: TGTGCCAGCAGCATAACCAGGGGAGCTTTCTTT.

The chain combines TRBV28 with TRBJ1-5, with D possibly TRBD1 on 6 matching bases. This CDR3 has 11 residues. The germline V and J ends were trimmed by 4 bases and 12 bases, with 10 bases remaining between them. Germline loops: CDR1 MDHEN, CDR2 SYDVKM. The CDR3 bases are TGTGCCAGCAGTTGGAACAGGGACCAGCATTTT. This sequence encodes CASSWNRDQHF.

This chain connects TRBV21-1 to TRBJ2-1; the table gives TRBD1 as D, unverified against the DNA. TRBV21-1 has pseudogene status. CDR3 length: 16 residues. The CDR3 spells CASSKKARQGRNEQFF. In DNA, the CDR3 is TGTGCCAGCAGCAAAAAGGCAAGACAGGGTAGGAATGAGCAGTTCTTC.

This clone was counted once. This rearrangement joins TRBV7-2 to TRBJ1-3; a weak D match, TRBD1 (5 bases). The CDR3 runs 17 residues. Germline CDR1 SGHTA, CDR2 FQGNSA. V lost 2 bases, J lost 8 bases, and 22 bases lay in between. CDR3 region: CASSLFVRSGSGDTIYF. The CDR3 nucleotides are TGTGCCAGCAGCTTATTTGTACGAAGTGGATCGGGGGACACCATATATTTT.

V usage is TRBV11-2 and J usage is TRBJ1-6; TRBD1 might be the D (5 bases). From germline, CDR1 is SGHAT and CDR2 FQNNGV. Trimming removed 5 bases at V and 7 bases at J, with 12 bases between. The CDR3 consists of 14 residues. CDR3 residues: CASSRRGENSPLHF. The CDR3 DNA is TGTGCCAGCAGCCGGAGGGGTGAGAATTCACCCCTCCACTTT.

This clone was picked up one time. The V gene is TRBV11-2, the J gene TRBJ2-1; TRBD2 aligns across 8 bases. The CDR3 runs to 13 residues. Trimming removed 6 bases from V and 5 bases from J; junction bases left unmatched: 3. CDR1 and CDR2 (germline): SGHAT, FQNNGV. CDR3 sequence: CASRLADHNEQFF. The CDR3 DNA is TGTGCCAGCAGACTAGCGGACCACAATGAGCAGTTCTTC.

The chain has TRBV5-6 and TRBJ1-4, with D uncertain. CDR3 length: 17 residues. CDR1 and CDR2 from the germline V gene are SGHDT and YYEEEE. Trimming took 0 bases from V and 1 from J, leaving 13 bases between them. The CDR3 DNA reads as TGTGCCAGCAGCTTGGGCCCCGGGTGGGGAACTAATGAAAAACTGTTTTTT. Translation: CASSLGPGWGTNEKLFF.

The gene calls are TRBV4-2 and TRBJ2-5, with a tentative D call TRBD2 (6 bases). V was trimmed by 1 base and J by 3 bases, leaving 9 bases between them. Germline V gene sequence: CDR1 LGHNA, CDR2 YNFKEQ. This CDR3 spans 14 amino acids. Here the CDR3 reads CASSQVGGKETQYF. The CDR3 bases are TGTGCCAGCAGCCAAGTTGGAGGGAAAGAGACCCAGTACTTC.

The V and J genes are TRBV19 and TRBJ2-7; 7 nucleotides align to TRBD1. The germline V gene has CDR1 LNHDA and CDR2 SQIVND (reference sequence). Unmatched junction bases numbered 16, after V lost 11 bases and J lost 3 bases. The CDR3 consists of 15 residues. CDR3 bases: TGTGCCTCCTCCCCAGGGTCGACAGGGCGCTACGAGCAGTACTTC. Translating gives CASSPGSTGRYEQYF. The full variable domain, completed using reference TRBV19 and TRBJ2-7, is DGGITQSPKYLFRKEGQNVTLSCEQNLNHDAMYWYRQDPGQGLRLIYYSQIVNDFQKGDIAEGYSVSREKKESFPLTVTSAQKNPTAFYLCASSPGSTGRYEQYFGPGTRLTVT.

For the CDR3, the DNA is TGTGCCAGCAGTTTCGACAGGGGAAGGTACAATGAGCAGTTCTTC. As protein: CASSFDRGRYNEQFF. The chain recombines TRBV27 with TRBJ2-1, with 8 bases identical to TRBD1. CDR1 MNHEY and CDR2 SMNVEV come from the germline V gene (reference sequence). Trimming removed 3 bases from V and 4 bases from J; junction bases left unmatched: 5. The CDR3 totals 15 residues.

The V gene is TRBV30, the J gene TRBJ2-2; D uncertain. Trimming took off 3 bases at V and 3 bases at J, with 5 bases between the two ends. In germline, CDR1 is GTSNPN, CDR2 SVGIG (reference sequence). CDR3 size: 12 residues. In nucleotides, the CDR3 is TGTGCCTGGAGACACTACACCGGGGAGCTGTTTTTT. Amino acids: CAWRHYTGELFF.

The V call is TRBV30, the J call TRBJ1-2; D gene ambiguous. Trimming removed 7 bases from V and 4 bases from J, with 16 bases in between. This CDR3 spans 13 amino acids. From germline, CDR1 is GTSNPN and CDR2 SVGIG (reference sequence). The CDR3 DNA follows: TGTGCCTCCTTAGAAGAGGAAGGCTATGGCTACACCTTC. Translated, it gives CASLEEEGYGYTF.

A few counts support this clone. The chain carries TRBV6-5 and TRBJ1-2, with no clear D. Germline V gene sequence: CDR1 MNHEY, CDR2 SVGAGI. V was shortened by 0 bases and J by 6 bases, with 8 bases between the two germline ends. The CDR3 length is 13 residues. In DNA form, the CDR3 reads TGTGCCAGCAGTTACTCCCCGCGGAATGGCTACACCTTC. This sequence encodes CASSYSPRNGYTF.

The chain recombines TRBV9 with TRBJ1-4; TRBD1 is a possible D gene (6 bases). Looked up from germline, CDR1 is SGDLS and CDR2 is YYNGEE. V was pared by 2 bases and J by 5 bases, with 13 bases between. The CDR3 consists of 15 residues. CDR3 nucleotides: TGTGCCAGCAGCGTTACAGGGTTAGGGAATGAAAAACTGTTTTTT. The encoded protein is CASSVTGLGNEKLFF.

CDR3: CASSLFGGSSTDTQYF. CDR3 sequence (DNA): TGTGCCAGCAGCTTATTCGGCGGGAGTTCCACAGATACGCAGTATTTT. The chain employs TRBV7-3 and TRBJ2-3, with 7 bases matching TRBD2. V shed 2 bases, J shed 2 bases, and the junction held 7 bases outside the gene matches. Germline loops: CDR1 SGHTA, CDR2 FQGTGA. There are 16 residues in the CDR3.

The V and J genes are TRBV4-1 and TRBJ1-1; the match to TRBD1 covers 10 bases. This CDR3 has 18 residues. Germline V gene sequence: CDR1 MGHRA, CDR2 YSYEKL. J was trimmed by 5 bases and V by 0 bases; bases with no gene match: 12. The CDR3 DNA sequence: TGCGCCAGCAGCCAAGAGTGGGGGGGGACAGGGGACGTGACTGAAGCTTTCTTT. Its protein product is CASSQEWGGTGDVTEAFF.

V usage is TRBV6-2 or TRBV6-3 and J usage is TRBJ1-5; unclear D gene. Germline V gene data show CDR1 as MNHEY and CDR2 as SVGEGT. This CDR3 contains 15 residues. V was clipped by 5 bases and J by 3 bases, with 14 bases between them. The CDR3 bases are TGTGCCAGCAGTCTTTCGGACGGATACAATCAGCCCCAGCATTTT. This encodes CASSLSDGYNQPQHF.

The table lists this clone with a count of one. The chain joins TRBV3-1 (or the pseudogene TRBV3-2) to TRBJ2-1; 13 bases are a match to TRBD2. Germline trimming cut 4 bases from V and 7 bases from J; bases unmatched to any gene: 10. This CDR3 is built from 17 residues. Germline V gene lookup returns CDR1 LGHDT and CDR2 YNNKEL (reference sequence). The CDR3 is CASSLGLAGAGRNEQFF. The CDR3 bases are TGTGCCAGCAGCCTTGGACTAGCGGGGGCCGGGCGGAATGAGCAGTTCTTC.

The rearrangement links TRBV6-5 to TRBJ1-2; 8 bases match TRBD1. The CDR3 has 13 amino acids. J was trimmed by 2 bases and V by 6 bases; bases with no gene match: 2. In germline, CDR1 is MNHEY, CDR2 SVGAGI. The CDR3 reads CASSRQGNYGYTF. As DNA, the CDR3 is TGTGCCAGCAGCCGACAGGGGAACTATGGCTACACCTTC.

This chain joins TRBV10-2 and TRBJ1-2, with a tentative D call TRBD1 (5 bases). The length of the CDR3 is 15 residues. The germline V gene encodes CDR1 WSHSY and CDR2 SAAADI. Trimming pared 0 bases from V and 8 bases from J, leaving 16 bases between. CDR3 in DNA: TGCGCCAGCAGTGAGTCGAGGGGAAAAAGGGGCGGCTACACCTTC. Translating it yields CASSESRGKRGGYTF.

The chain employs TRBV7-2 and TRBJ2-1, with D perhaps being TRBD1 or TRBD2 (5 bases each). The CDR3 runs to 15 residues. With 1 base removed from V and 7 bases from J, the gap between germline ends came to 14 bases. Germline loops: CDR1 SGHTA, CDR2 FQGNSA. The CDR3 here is CASSLDPGRRNEQFF. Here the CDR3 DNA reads TGTGCCAGCAGCTTAGACCCGGGACGACGAAATGAGCAGTTCTTC.

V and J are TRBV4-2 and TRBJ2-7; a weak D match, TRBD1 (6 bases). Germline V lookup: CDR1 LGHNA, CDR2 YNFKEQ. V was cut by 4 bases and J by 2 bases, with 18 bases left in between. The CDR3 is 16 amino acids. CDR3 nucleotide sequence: TGTGCCAGCAGCCTAAATGGACAGACGGGGCCCTACGAGCAGTACTTC. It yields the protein CASSLNGQTGPYEQYF.